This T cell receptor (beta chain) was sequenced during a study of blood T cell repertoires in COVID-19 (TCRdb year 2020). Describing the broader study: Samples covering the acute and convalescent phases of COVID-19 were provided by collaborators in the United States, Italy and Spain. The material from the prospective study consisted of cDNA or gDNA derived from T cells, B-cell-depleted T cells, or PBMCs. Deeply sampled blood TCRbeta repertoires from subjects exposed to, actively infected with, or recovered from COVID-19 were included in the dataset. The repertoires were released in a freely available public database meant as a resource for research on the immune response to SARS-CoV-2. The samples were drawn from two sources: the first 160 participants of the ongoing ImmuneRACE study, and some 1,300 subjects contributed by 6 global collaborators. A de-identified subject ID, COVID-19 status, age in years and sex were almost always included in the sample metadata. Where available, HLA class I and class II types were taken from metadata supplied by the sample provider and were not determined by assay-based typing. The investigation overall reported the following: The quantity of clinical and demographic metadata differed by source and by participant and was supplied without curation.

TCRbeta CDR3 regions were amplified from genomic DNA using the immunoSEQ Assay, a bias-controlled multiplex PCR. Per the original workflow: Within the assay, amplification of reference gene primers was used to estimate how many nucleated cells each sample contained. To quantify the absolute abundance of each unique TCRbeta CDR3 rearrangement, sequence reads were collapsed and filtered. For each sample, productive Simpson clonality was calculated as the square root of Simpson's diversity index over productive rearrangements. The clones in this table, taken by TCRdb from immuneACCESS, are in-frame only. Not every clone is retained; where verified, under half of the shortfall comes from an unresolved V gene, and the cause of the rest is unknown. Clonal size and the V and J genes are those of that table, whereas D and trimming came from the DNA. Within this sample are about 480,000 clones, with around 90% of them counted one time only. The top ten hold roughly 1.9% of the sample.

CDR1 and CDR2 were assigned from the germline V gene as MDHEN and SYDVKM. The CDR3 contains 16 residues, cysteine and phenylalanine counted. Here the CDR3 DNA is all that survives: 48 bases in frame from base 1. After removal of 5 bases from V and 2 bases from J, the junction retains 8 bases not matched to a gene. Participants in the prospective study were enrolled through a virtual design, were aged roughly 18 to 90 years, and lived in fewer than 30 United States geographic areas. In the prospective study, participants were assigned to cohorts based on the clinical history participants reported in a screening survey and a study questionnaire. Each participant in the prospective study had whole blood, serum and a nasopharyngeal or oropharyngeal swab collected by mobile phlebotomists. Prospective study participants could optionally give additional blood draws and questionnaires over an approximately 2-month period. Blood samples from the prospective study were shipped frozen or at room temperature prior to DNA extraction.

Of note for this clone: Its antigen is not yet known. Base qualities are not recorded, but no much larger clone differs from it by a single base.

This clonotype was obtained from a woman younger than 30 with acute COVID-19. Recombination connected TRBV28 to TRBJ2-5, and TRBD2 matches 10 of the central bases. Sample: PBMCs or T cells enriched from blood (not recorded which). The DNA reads TGTGCCAGCAGTGGACTAGCGGTCCAATTTCAAGAGACCCAGTACTTC. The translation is CASSGLAVQFQETQYF.